The 22 T cell receptor beta chains below come from one sample, sequenced in a study. Each CDR3 protein is one row after TCRdb ran MiXCR on the RT-PCR reads. Among 650,000 to 800,000 distinct CDR3 sequences listed, 12% to 15% were seen once. Sample: memory CD4+ T cells from blood. The receptor set was obtained from a female donor in good health, serving as a healthy control.

This clonotype has only one observation. The V gene is TRBV7-2, the J gene TRBJ1-3; D possibly corresponds to TRBD1 (6 bases). V lost 2 bases and J lost 0, with 11 bases in between. There are 16 residues in the CDR3. CDR1 is SGHTA, CDR2 FQGNSA, per germline. The CDR3: CASSLWGPSSGNTIYF. The CDR3 DNA sequence: TGTGCCAGCAGCTTATGGGGGCCCAGCTCTGGAAACACCATATATTTT.

This clonotype came up many times. J is TRBJ2-1 and V is TRBV4-2; the D gene is possibly TRBD2 (6 bases). Trimming removed 2 bases from V and 2 bases from J, with 10 bases in between. This CDR3 spans 15 amino acids. CDR1 is LGHNA, CDR2 YNFKEQ, per germline. CDR3 amino acids: CASSQPGDTYNEQFF. CDR3 in DNA: TGTGCCAGCAGCCAACCGGGAGATACCTACAATGAGCAGTTCTTC.

The chain couples TRBV5-1 to TRBJ1-2, with D hard to call. Germline CDR1 is SGHRS and CDR2 is YFSETQ. This CDR3 has 15 amino acids. Trimming removed 0 bases from V and 3 bases from J, with 12 bases in between. The CDR3 loop is CASSLVPELHYGYTF. Written as DNA, the CDR3 is TGCGCCAGCAGCTTGGTACCGGAACTCCACTATGGCTACACCTTC.

The chain joins TRBV20-1 to TRBJ1-5; 7 bases are shared with TRBD1. V was clipped by 5 bases and J by 11 bases; unmatched bases: 6. The CDR3 spans 11 residues. The germline gives CDR1 DFQATT, CDR2 SNEGSKA (reference sequence). CDR3 sequence: CSAGSTGAQHF. The CDR3 nucleotides are TGCAGTGCTGGATCCACAGGGGCCCAGCATTTT.

In this sample, this clonotype turned up a few times. The V call is TRBV6-5, the J call TRBJ2-7, with 8 bases fitting TRBD1. The CDR3 runs 14 residues. Germline V gene data show CDR1 as MNHEY and CDR2 as SVGAGI. Trimming at V came to 4 bases and at J to 5 bases, leaving 7 bases not matched to a gene. The CDR3 sequence is CASSSGGPVNEQYF. DNA of the CDR3: TGTGCCAGCAGTTCAGGGGGCCCCGTGAACGAGCAGTACTTC.

In its sample, this clonotype was seen many times. The rearrangement links TRBV7-3 to TRBJ2-3; no reliable D call. Germline V gene data show CDR1 as SGHTA and CDR2 as FQGTGA. The CDR3 has 15 amino acids. With 3 bases removed from V and 1 base from J, the gap between germline ends came to 11 bases. Here the CDR3 DNA reads TGTGCCAGCAGCTTGAGGCGGTCACGCACAGATACGCAGTATTTT. It codes for CASSLRRSRTDTQYF. Based on the CDR3 plus reference TRBV7-3 and TRBJ2-3, the full variable domain is GAGVSQTPSNKVTEKGKYVELRCDPISGHTALYWYRQSLGQGPEFLIYFQGTGAADDSGLPNDRFFAVRPEGSVSTLKIQRTERGDSAVYLCASSLRRSRTDTQYFGPGTRLTVL.

This clonotype came up a few times. This chain connects TRBV10-3 to TRBJ2-1; 10 positions agree with TRBD2. The germline gives CDR1 ENHRY, CDR2 SYGVKD. The CDR3 has 15 amino acids. With 6 bases clipped from V and 8 bases from J, the junction kept 10 bases outside the gene matches. The CDR3: CAISPLAGVMYEQFF. CDR3 nucleotide sequence: TGTGCCATCAGCCCCCTAGCGGGAGTTATGTATGAGCAGTTCTTC.

In its sample, this clonotype was seen a few times. The chain employs TRBV7-2 and TRBJ2-3; D is possibly TRBD1 or TRBD2 (5 bases each). The length of the CDR3 is 16 residues. V was pared by 4 bases and J by 6 bases, with 20 bases between. Germline V CDR1 and CDR2: SGHTA, FQGNSA. The CDR3 nucleotides are TGTGCCAGCAGCTCCGGGATGTTCAGGGTGGTGGATACGCAGTATTTT. Amino acids: CASSSGMFRVVDTQYF.

The chain uses TRBV12-3 or TRBV12-4 and TRBJ1-1; D remains ambiguous. CDR3 length: 13 residues. The germline V and J ends were trimmed by 7 bases and 1 base, with 10 bases remaining between them. CDR3 sequence (DNA): TGTGCCAGCACCCGAGACGGGAACACTGAAGCTTTCTTT. The encoded protein is CASTRDGNTEAFF.

The table lists this clonotype with a few counts. The genes are TRBV19 and TRBJ2-7, with D tentatively TRBD1 (5 bases). CDR1 is LNHDA, CDR2 SQIVND, per germline (reference sequence). The CDR3 spans 14 residues. Trimming cost V 8 bases and J 2 bases, with 16 bases left between them. In nucleotides, the CDR3 is TGTGCCAGTGGAGACAGAGCTTCTACCTACGAGCAGTACTTC. Residues: CASGDRASTYEQYF.

This clonotype was seen a handful of times. The chain links TRBV6-5 to TRBJ1-3; possibly TRBD1 for D (6 bases). The CDR3 is 17 amino acids. V lost 0 bases to trimming and J lost 2 bases, with 14 bases between them. Per the germline V gene, CDR1 is MNHEY and CDR2 is SVGAGI. The CDR3 DNA is TGTGCCAGCAGTTACTCGATGTCTGGGGGCGCTGGAAACACCATATATTTT. It is translated as CASSYSMSGGAGNTIYF.

The V call is TRBV5-1, the J call TRBJ1-4; 9 bases are shared with TRBD1. V lost 4 bases to trimming and J lost 8 bases; unmatched junction nucleotides: 9. Per germline, CDR1 SGHRS and CDR2 YFSETQ. The CDR3 runs 15 residues. The chain's CDR3 is CASSPGQGPREKLFF. The CDR3 nucleotides read TGCGCCAGCAGCCCTGGACAGGGGCCACGGGAAAAACTGTTTTTT.

V gene TRBV10-3 combines with J gene TRBJ1-5; D perhaps matches TRBD1 (5 bases). This CDR3 is built from 14 residues. The V gene lost 10 bases and the J gene lost 0 bases, with 13 bases spanning the gap. Germline lookup yields CDR1 ENHRY and CDR2 SYGVKD. The CDR3 here is CATGTPDSNQPQHF. The CDR3, as DNA: TGTGCCACCGGGACCCCAGATAGCAATCAGCCCCAGCATTTT.

Regarding this clonotype: One end of the junction varies from germline; a read error may be responsible. The rearrangement uses TRBV27 and TRBJ2-5, with D perhaps given as TRBD1 or TRBD2 (7 bases each). The CDR3 consists of 11 residues. The germline CDR1 and CDR2 sequences are MNHEY and SMNVEV (reference sequence). The CDR3 here is CACRGGETQYF. The CDR3 DNA follows: TGTGCCTGCAGGGGGGGGGAGACCCAGTACTTC.

The chain combines TRBV6-6 with TRBJ2-5; 10 bases are a match to TRBD2. Germline V gene data show CDR1 as MNHNY and CDR2 as SVGAGI (reference sequence). The CDR3 totals 21 residues. Unmatched junction bases numbered 18, after V lost 1 base and J lost 1 base. The CDR3 loop reads CASSYLASGGGDGNPQETQYF. DNA for the CDR3: TGTGCCAGCAGTTACTTGGCTAGCGGGGGTGGGGACGGAAACCCCCAAGAGACCCAGTACTTC.

The V gene is TRBV6-2 or TRBV6-3, the J gene TRBJ1-1; D unclear. The V end lost 6 bases, the J end lost 1 base, and 12 bases lay between the germline ends. There are 14 residues in the CDR3. CDR1 and CDR2 from the germline V gene are MNHEY and SVGEGT. DNA for the CDR3: TGTGCCAGCAGGCGTGAGGAGGGGAACACTGAAGCTTTCTTT. Encoded protein: CASRREEGNTEAFF.

This clonotype showed up many times. The rearrangement links TRBV20-1 to TRBJ2-2, with 12 bases matching TRBD2. This CDR3 comprises 14 residues. With 8 bases clipped from V and 4 bases from J, the junction kept 5 bases outside the gene matches. Germline V lookup: CDR1 DFQATT, CDR2 SNEGSKA (reference sequence). The CDR3 DNA is TGCAGTTCCCGACTAGCGGGAGTCACCGGGGAGCTGTTTTTT. This codes for CSSRLAGVTGELFF.

In its sample, this clonotype was seen many times. The chain employs TRBV5-5 and TRBJ2-7, with 7 bases that match TRBD2. Germline loops: CDR1 SGHKS, CDR2 YYEKEE (reference sequence). CDR3 length equals 14 residues. Losses at the gene ends were 6 bases for V and 4 bases for J; bases not matched to a gene: 10. For the CDR3, the DNA is TGTGCCAGCATCCCCGGAGCGGGGAAATACGAGCAGTACTTC. This translates into CASIPGAGKYEQYF.

The sample holds a few counts of this clonotype. The chain employs TRBV7-2 and TRBJ1-2, with 7 positions matching TRBD1. The germline V gene has CDR1 SGHTA and CDR2 FQGNSA. V lost 1 base, J lost 4 bases, and 6 bases stayed unmatched. The CDR3 spans 15 residues. The CDR3 reads CASSLEGANLYGYTF. The CDR3 DNA sequence: TGTGCCAGCAGCTTAGAGGGGGCAAACCTCTATGGCTACACCTTC.

This clonotype appeared a few times. The chain combines TRBV20-1 with TRBJ1-1, with TRBD1 as a possible D gene (5 bases). V was clipped by 0 bases and J by 4 bases, with 15 bases between them. The CDR3 sequence is 15 residues long. Per the germline V gene, CDR1 is DFQATT and CDR2 is SNEGSKA (reference sequence). For the CDR3, the DNA is TGCAGTGCTAGAGATAATCGAGCCGGGGGCACTGAAGCTTTCTTT. Translated: CSARDNRAGGTEAFF.

V usage is TRBV20-1 and J usage is TRBJ1-5; TRBD1 is a possible D gene (6 bases). Trimming left V 2 bases short and J 2 bases short, with 19 bases between. The CDR3 is 17 residues long. In germline, CDR1 is DFQATT, CDR2 SNEGSKA (reference sequence). The CDR3 sequence: CSARNPPGERGNQPQHF. The CDR3 DNA follows: TGCAGTGCTAGAAATCCACCAGGGGAGAGGGGCAATCAGCCCCAGCATTTT.

There are a few counts of this clonotype. The V call is TRBV29-1, the J call TRBJ2-3; TRBD2 matches at 7 bases. V lost 3 bases and J lost 0; bases outside the gene matches: 6. Germline-derived CDR1 and CDR2 are SQVTM and ANQGSEA. This CDR3 has 15 residues. The CDR3 spells CSVDGGSLSTDTQYF. The CDR3 region has the DNA TGCAGCGTTGACGGCGGGAGCTTGAGCACAGATACGCAGTATTTT.